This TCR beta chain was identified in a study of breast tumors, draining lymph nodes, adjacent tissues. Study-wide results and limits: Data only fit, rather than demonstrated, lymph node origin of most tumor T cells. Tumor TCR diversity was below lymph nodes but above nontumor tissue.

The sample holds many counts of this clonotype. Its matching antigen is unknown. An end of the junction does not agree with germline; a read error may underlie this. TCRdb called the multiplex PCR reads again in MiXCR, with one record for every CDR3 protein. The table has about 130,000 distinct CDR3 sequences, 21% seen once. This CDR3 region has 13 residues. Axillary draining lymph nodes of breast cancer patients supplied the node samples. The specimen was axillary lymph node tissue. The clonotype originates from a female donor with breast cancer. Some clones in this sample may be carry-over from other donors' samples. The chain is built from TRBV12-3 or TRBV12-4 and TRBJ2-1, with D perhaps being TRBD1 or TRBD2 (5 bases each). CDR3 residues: CASTLVGDNEQFF. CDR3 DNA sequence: TGTGCCAGCACTTTAGTGGGGGACAATGAGCAGTTCTTC.